This is a list of T cell receptor beta chains from one sample in a study of blood T cells in healthy people across ages. TCRdb used MiXCR to reprocess the 5' RACE reads, holding one entry per CDR3 protein. This table has 650,000 to 800,000 distinct CDR3 sequences, under 45% appearing once. Material: blood. Receptor source: a man aged 55 to 70 in good health. CDR3s include the opening cysteine and the closing phenylalanine or tryptophan. A D gene is named only where the DNA matches it firmly. Some rows have no size entry. The others give once, few or many, or a class for an expanded clone.

J: TRBJ2-7; D: .; size: few; V: TRBV5-5; DNA: TGTGCCAGCAGCTTCCAGTTTGGGGCCCACGAGCAGTACTTC; CDR3: CASSFQFGAHEQYF
J: TRBJ1-2; D: TRBD1; size: .; V: TRBV3-1; DNA: TGTGCCAGCAGCTTTCGACAGGGCTTTAACTATGGCTACACCTTC; CDR3: CASSFRQGFNYGYTF
J: TRBJ1-5; D: .; size: .; V: TRBV27; DNA: TGTGCCAGCAGATCCCAGGGATTCAGTCAGCCCCAGCATTTT; CDR3: CASRSQGFSQPQHF
J: TRBJ2-7; D: .; size: .; V: TRBV20-1; DNA: TGCAGTGCTAGATGGGCAGGGTCCTACGAGCAGTACTTC; CDR3: CSARWAGSYEQYF
J: TRBJ2-7; D: .; size: .; V: TRBV7-9; DNA: TGTGCCAGCAGCATGGGCCTGACCTACGAGCAGTACTTC; CDR3: CASSMGLTYEQYF
J: TRBJ2-1; D: .; size: .; V: TRBV5-1; DNA: TGCGCCAGCAGCTTGGAGGGGACCGCAGGCGATGAGCAGTTCTTC; CDR3: CASSLEGTAGDEQFF
J: TRBJ2-1; D: .; size: .; V: TRBV29-1; DNA: TGCAGCGTTGAAGGGCAGCCCAGCTCCTACAATGAGCAGTTCTTC; CDR3: CSVEGQPSSYNEQFF
J: TRBJ2-5; D: TRBD1; size: few; V: TRBV5-1; DNA: TGCGCCAGCCACACCGGGACAGCACAAGAGACCCAGTACTTC; CDR3: CASHTGTAQETQYF
J: TRBJ2-1; D: .; size: .; V: TRBV6-1; DNA: TGTGCCAGCAGTCCCCGCCGGGACAACAATGAGCAGTTCTTC; CDR3: CASSPRRDNNEQFF
J: TRBJ2-7; D: TRBD2; size: .; V: TRBV3-1; DNA: TGTGCCAGCAGCTCGACCGGGACTAGCAACTACGAGCAGTACTTC; CDR3: CASSSTGTSNYEQYF
J: TRBJ2-5; D: TRBD2; size: .; V: TRBV20-1; DNA: TGCAGTGCCCATCGGACTAGCGGACAAGAGACCCAGTACTTC; CDR3: CSAHRTSGQETQYF
J: TRBJ2-2; D: .; size: once; V: TRBV4-1; DNA: TGCGCCAGCAGCCAATCCCGGGACCTCGGGGAGCTGTTTTTT; CDR3: CASSQSRDLGELFF
J: TRBJ2-5; D: TRBD1; size: .; V: TRBV18; DNA: TGTGCCAGCTCACCACCGTGGGGGACAGGGAAAGAGACCCAGTACTTC; CDR3: CASSPPWGTGKETQYF
J: TRBJ2-7; D: .; size: once; V: TRBV4-1; DNA: TGCGCCAGCGGCCAAGATGCGACAGCCGAGACTCACGAGCAGTACTTC; CDR3: CASGQDATAETHEQYF
J: TRBJ1-2; D: TRBD1; size: .; V: TRBV18; DNA: TGTGCCAGCTCACGAACGGACAGGGATCGATATGGCTACACCTTC; CDR3: CASSRTDRDRYGYTF
J: TRBJ2-1; D: TRBD2; size: few; V: TRBV29-1; DNA: TGCAGCGTTGTCCCTAGCGGGGTTGGTGAGCAGTTCTTC; CDR3: CSVVPSGVGEQFF
J: TRBJ2-1; D: .; size: few; V: TRBV2; DNA: TGTGCCAGCAGTGTTGACTTCAGCTCCTACAATGAGCAGTTCTTC; CDR3: CASSVDFSSYNEQFF
J: TRBJ2-5; D: TRBD2; size: many; V: TRBV4-3; DNA: TGCGCCAGCAGCCAAGGCGGACTAGCGGACCAAGAGACCCAGTACTTC; CDR3: CASSQGGLADQETQYF
J: TRBJ2-1; D: TRBD1; size: .; V: TRBV11-1; DNA: TGTGCCAGCAGCAAGGACAGGGAAAGTTCCAATGAGCAGTTCTTC; CDR3: CASSKDRESSNEQFF
J: TRBJ2-3; D: .; size: once; V: TRBV7-7; DNA: TGTGCCAGCAGCAAGTGGGGGGCAGGAGATACGCAGTATTTT; CDR3: CASSKWGAGDTQYF
J: TRBJ2-3; D: TRBD1; size: .; V: TRBV7-9; DNA: TGTGCCAGCACTCTTCAGGGGACAGGGGGAAGCACAGATACGCAGTATTTT; CDR3: CASTLQGTGGSTDTQYF
J: TRBJ2-7; D: TRBD1; size: few; V: TRBV5-1; DNA: TGCGCCAGCAGCTTGAGTGGGGACAGCGTTTCTCGCGAGCAGTACTTC; CDR3: CASSLSGDSVSREQYF
J: TRBJ2-3; D: TRBD2; size: .; V: TRBV7-2; DNA: TGTGCCAGCAGCCGAAGGACTAGCGGGGGGACTAGCACAGATACGCAGTATTTT; CDR3: CASSRRTSGGTSTDTQYF
J: TRBJ2-7; D: .; size: once; V: TRBV12-3/TRBV12-4; DNA: TGTGCCAGCAGTTTAAGCCGCTGGGGTGAGCAGTACTTC; CDR3: CASSLSRWGEQYF
J: TRBJ2-7; D: TRBD1; size: .; V: TRBV29-1; DNA: TGCAGCGTTAGGGAATTCCAGGGGGCCGCGACCTACGAGCAGTACTTC; CDR3: CSVREFQGAATYEQYF
J: TRBJ1-5; D: TRBD1; size: .; V: TRBV27; DNA: TGTGCCAGCAGCCCATGGACAGGGGGATCCAATCAGCCCCAGCATTTT; CDR3: CASSPWTGGSNQPQHF
J: TRBJ2-1; D: TRBD2; size: .; V: TRBV4-1; DNA: TGCGCCAGCAGCCCTCTTGAGCGGGGGACACTATACAATGAGCAGTTCTTC; CDR3: CASSPLERGTLYNEQFF
J: TRBJ1-2; D: .; size: .; V: TRBV12-3/TRBV12-4; DNA: TGTGCCAGCAGTTTAGCACAGGGTCTTGGCTACACCTTC; CDR3: CASSLAQGLGYTF
J: TRBJ1-1; D: .; size: .; V: TRBV29-1; DNA: TGCAGCGTTGCCAGGGGCACTGAAGCTTTCTTT; CDR3: CSVARGTEAFF
J: TRBJ2-3; D: .; size: once; V: TRBV15; DNA: TGTGCCACCAGCAGAGATCGGATTGGTACGCAGTATTTT; CDR3: CATSRDRIGTQYF
J: TRBJ2-4; D: .; size: many; V: TRBV4-3; DNA: TGCGCCAGCAGCCAAGGACTCAACGCGAATGACATTCAGTACTTC; CDR3: CASSQGLNANDIQYF
J: TRBJ1-1; D: TRBD1; size: few; V: TRBV7-2; DNA: TGTGCCAGCAGCCCGACGACAGGGTCGGGGACTGAAGCTTTCTTT; CDR3: CASSPTTGSGTEAFF
J: TRBJ2-7; D: .; size: .; V: TRBV6-5; DNA: TGTGCCAGCAGTTACTCGCTTGGGGGGACCTCCACCGAGCAGTACTTC; CDR3: CASSYSLGGTSTEQYF
J: TRBJ1-1; D: .; size: .; V: TRBV20-1; DNA: TGCAGTAGGAGTATAGGGGCCAACACTGAAGCTTTCTTT; CDR3: CSRSIGANTEAFF
J: TRBJ1-1; D: .; size: .; V: TRBV30; DNA: TGTGCCTGGAGTGTAAGATCCGGGTTCTCTGAAGCTTTCTTT; CDR3: CAWSVRSGFSEAFF
J: TRBJ2-3; D: TRBD1; size: few; V: TRBV12-3/TRBV12-4; DNA: TGTGCCAGCAGTTCACGACAGGGTACTAGCACAGATACGCAGTATTTT; CDR3: CASSSRQGTSTDTQYF
J: TRBJ1-2; D: .; size: .; V: TRBV7-2; DNA: TGTGCCAGCAGCTCAGGGGTGTTGGGCTACACCTTC; CDR3: CASSSGVLGYTF
J: TRBJ2-7; D: TRBD1; size: .; V: TRBV30; DNA: TGTGCCTGGAGTCGACAGGGAATAGTGGACGAGCAGTACTTC; CDR3: CAWSRQGIVDEQYF
J: TRBJ1-5; D: .; size: few; V: TRBV12-5; DNA: TGTGCTAGTGGTTTATCCCCCGGGGCAGGGGTGGGCAATCAGCCCCAGCATTTT; CDR3: CASGLSPGAGVGNQPQHF
J: TRBJ1-1; D: .; size: many; V: TRBV10-3; DNA: TGTGCCATCAGTGAGGGACCGATGAACACTGAAGCTTTCTTT; CDR3: CAISEGPMNTEAFF
J: TRBJ2-5; D: TRBD2; size: .; V: TRBV4-3; DNA: TGCGCCAACAGCCAAGCCGGACTAGTGGAAGAGACCCAGTACTTC; CDR3: CANSQAGLVEETQYF
J: TRBJ2-3; D: .; size: .; V: TRBV20-1; DNA: TGCAGTGCTAGAAGGCTGTCCACCACAGATACGCAGTATTTT; CDR3: CSARRLSTTDTQYF
J: TRBJ2-7; D: TRBD2; size: few; V: TRBV9; DNA: TGTGCCAGCAGCGTAGGGGGTAGCGGGGGCCAAACGTACGAGCAGTACTTC; CDR3: CASSVGGSGGQTYEQYF
J: TRBJ2-5; D: TRBD1; size: few; V: TRBV11-1; DNA: TGTGCCAGCAATCCGGGACAGCTAAACCAAGAGACCCAGTACTTC; CDR3: CASNPGQLNQETQYF
J: TRBJ2-7; D: TRBD2; size: .; V: TRBV11-2; DNA: TGTGCCAGCAGCTTAGGCGGGGGGCACTACGAGCAGTACTTC; CDR3: CASSLGGGHYEQYF
J: TRBJ2-4; D: .; size: .; V: TRBV27; DNA: TGTGCCAGCAGTCCGGTTTCGGGGGGCTTGGGAGAGCAGTACTTC; CDR3: CASSPVSGGLGEQYF
J: TRBJ2-2; D: .; size: .; V: TRBV14; DNA: TGTGCCAGCAGCCAAGGATCCCTCCCCTACACCGGGGAGCTGTTTTTT; CDR3: CASSQGSLPYTGELFF
J: TRBJ1-4; D: TRBD1; size: .; V: TRBV12-5; DNA: TGTGCTAGTGGTCCCTCCGGGACAGGGTCCAGGAGGACTAATGAAAAACTGTTTTTT; CDR3: CASGPSGTGSRRTNEKLFF
J: TRBJ2-5; D: .; size: few; V: TRBV25-1; DNA: TGTGCCAGCAGGGAGGGTGACCGGCTTGGGGAGACCCAGTACTTC; CDR3: CASREGDRLGETQYF
J: TRBJ1-3; D: .; size: .; V: TRBV20-1; DNA: TGCAGTGCAAGGACAGACTCTGGAAACACCATATATTTT; CDR3: CSARTDSGNTIYF
J: TRBJ1-4; D: .; size: .; V: TRBV27; DNA: TGTGCCAGCAGTCAAACAGGCCTCGGTAATGAAAAACTGTTTTTT; CDR3: CASSQTGLGNEKLFF
J: TRBJ2-1; D: .; size: .; V: TRBV15; DNA: TGTGCCACCGGCCCAGCGATAAGCTCCTACAATGAGCAGTTCTTC; CDR3: CATGPAISSYNEQFF
J: TRBJ1-5; D: TRBD1; size: .; V: TRBV5-1; DNA: TGCGCCAGCAGCTTGGAGGGGACAGGGTTGCAGCCCCAGCATTTT; CDR3: CASSLEGTGLQPQHF
J: TRBJ2-5; D: .; size: .; V: TRBV5-1; DNA: TGCGCCAGCAGCCCAACATTGCAAACCTCGGGGACCCAGTACTTC; CDR3: CASSPTLQTSGTQYF
J: TRBJ1-2; D: .; size: .; V: TRBV29-1; DNA: TGCAGCGTTGAAGATCGGGGAGGGGCACACTATGGCTACACCTTC; CDR3: CSVEDRGGAHYGYTF
J: TRBJ2-4; D: .; size: many; V: TRBV28; DNA: TGTGCCAGCAGCCCTTTAGCCAAAAACATTCAGTACTTC; CDR3: CASSPLAKNIQYF
J: TRBJ2-1; D: .; size: few; V: TRBV7-9; DNA: TGTGCCAGCAGCTTAGGAGTCGGGGGCTCCTACAATGAGCAGTTCTTC; CDR3: CASSLGVGGSYNEQFF
J: TRBJ2-3; D: TRBD2; size: few; V: TRBV12-3/TRBV12-4; DNA: TGTGCCAGCAGTACTAGCGGGGGGGCCGGAGATACGCAGTATTTT; CDR3: CASSTSGGAGDTQYF
J: TRBJ2-7; D: .; size: few; V: TRBV9; DNA: TGTGCCAGCAGCGCACAGGGCCCTGGAGAGCAGTACTTC; CDR3: CASSAQGPGEQYF